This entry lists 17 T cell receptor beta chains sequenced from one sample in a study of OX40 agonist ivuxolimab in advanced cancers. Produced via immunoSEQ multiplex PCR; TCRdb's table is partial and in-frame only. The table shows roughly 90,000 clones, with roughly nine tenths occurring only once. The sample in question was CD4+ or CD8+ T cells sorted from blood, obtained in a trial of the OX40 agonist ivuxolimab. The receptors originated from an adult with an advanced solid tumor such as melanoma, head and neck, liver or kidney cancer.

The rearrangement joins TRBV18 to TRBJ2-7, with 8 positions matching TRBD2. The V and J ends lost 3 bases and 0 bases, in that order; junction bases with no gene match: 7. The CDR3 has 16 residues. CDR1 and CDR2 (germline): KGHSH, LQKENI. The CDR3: CASSPGGARSSYEQYF. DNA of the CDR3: TGTGCCAGCTCACCCGGGGGGGCCCGGAGCTCCTACGAGCAGTACTTC.

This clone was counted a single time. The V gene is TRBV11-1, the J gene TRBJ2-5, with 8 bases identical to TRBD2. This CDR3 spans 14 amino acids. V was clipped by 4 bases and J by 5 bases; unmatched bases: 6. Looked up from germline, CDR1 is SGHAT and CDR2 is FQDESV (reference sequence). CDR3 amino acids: CASSSGRALETQYF. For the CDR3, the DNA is TGTGCCAGCAGCTCCGGGAGGGCCTTGGAGACCCAGTACTTC.

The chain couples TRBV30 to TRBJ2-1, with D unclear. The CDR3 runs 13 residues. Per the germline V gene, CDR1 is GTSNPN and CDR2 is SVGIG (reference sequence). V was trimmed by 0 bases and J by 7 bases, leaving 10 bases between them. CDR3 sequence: CAWSVDRINEQFF. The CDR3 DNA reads TGTGCCTGGAGTGTTGATAGAATTAATGAGCAGTTCTTC.

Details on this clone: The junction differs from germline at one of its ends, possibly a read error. The CDR3 DNA sequence: TGTGCTAGCAGCCCCGGGACTAGCCCGATTGAGACCCAGTACTTC. Translating it yields CASSPGTSPIETQYF. This chain connects TRBV7-7 to TRBJ2-5; TRBD2 agrees at 9 bases. In germline, CDR1 is SSHAT, CDR2 FNYEAQ (reference sequence). This CDR3 spans 15 amino acids.

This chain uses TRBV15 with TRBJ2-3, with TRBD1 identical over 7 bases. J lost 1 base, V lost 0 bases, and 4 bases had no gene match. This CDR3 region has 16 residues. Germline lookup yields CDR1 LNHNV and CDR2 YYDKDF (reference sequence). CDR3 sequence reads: CATSRDTTGGTDTQYF. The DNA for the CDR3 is TGTGCCACCAGCAGAGATACTACAGGGGGCACAGATACGCAGTATTTT.

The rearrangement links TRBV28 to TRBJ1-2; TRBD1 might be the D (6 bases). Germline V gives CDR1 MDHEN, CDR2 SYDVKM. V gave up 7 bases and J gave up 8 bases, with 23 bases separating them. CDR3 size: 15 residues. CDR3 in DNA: TGTGCCAGCATAGTTGCGACAGGCCGGTTTCGGGGCTACACCTTC. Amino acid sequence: CASIVATGRFRGYTF.

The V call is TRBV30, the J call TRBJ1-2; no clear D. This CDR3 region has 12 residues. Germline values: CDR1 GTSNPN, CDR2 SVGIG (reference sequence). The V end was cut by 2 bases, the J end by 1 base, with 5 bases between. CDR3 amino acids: CAWSRVNYGYTF. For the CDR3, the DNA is TGTGCCTGGAGTCGGGTTAACTATGGCTACACCTTC.

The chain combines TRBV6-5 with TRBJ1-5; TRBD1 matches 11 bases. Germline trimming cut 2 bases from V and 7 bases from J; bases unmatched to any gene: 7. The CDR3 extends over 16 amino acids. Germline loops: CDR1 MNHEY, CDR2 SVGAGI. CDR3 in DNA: TGTGCCAGCAGTTACCGGGGACAGGGGGGAGGGCAGCCCCAGCATTTT. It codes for CASSYRGQGGGQPQHF.

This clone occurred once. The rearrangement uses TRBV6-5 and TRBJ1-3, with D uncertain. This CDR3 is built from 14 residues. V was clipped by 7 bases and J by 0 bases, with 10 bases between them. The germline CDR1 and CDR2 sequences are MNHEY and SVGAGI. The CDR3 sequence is CASTTARSGNTIYF. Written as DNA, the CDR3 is TGTGCCAGCACAACAGCTCGCTCTGGAAACACCATATATTTT.

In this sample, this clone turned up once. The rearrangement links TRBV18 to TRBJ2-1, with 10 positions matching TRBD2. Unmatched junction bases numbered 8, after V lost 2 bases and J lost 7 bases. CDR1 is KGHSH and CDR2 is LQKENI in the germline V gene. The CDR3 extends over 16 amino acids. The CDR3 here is CASSPVSGGAANEQFF. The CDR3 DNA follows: TGTGCCAGCTCACCAGTCAGCGGGGGGGCCGCTAATGAGCAGTTCTTC.

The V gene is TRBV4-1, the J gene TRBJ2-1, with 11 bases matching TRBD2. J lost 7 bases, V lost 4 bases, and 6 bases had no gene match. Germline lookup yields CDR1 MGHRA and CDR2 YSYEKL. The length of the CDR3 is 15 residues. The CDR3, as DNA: TGCGCCAGCAGCCGGTTATTAGCGGGAGGGAATGAGCAGTTCTTC. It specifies CASSRLLAGGNEQFF.

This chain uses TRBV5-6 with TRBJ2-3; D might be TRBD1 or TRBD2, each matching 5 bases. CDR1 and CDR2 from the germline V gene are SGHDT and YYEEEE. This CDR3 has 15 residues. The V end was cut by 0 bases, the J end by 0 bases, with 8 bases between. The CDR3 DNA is TGTGCCAGCAGCTTGGTTGGGGGAAGCACAGATACGCAGTATTTT. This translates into CASSLVGGSTDTQYF.

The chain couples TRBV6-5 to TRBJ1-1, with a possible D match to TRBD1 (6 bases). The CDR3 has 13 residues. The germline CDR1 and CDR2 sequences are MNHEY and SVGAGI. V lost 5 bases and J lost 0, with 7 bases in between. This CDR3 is CASSTGMNTEAFF. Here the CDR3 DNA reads TGTGCCAGCAGTACAGGGATGAACACTGAAGCTTTCTTT.

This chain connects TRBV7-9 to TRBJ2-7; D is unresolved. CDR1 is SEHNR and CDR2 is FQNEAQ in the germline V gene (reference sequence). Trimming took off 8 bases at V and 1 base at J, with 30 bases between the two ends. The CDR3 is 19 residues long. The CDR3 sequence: CASSQNSPPPEVKSYEQYF. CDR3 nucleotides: TGTGCCAGCTCCCAGAATAGCCCCCCACCCGAGGTAAAGTCCTACGAGCAGTACTTC. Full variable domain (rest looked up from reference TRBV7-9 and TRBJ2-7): DTGVSQNPRHKITKRGQNVTFRCDPISEHNRLYWYRQTLGQGPEFLTYFQNEAQLEKSRLLSDRFSAERPKGSFSTLEIQRTEQGDSAMYLCASSQNSPPPEVKSYEQYFGPGTRLTVT.

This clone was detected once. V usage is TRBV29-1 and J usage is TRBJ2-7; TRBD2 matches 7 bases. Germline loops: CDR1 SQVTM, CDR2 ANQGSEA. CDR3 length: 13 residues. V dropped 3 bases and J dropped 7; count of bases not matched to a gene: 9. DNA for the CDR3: TGCAGCGTTGACTTCGGGAGGCCTGAAGAGCAGTACTTC. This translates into CSVDFGRPEEQYF.

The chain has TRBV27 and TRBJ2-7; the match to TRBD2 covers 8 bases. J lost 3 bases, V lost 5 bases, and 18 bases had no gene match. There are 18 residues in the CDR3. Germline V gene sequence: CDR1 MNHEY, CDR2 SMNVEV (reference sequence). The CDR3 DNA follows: TGTGCCAGCAGTCCCTCACTTGGCGGGGGGTCACCGATCTACGAGCAGTACTTC. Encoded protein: CASSPSLGGGSPIYEQYF.

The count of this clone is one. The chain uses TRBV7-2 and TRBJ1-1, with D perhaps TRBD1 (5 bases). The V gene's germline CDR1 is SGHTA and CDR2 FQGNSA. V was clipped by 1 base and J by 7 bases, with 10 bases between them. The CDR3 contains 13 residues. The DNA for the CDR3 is TGTGCCAGCAGCTTAGAAGGAAGGGGTGAAGCTTTCTTT. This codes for CASSLEGRGEAFF.